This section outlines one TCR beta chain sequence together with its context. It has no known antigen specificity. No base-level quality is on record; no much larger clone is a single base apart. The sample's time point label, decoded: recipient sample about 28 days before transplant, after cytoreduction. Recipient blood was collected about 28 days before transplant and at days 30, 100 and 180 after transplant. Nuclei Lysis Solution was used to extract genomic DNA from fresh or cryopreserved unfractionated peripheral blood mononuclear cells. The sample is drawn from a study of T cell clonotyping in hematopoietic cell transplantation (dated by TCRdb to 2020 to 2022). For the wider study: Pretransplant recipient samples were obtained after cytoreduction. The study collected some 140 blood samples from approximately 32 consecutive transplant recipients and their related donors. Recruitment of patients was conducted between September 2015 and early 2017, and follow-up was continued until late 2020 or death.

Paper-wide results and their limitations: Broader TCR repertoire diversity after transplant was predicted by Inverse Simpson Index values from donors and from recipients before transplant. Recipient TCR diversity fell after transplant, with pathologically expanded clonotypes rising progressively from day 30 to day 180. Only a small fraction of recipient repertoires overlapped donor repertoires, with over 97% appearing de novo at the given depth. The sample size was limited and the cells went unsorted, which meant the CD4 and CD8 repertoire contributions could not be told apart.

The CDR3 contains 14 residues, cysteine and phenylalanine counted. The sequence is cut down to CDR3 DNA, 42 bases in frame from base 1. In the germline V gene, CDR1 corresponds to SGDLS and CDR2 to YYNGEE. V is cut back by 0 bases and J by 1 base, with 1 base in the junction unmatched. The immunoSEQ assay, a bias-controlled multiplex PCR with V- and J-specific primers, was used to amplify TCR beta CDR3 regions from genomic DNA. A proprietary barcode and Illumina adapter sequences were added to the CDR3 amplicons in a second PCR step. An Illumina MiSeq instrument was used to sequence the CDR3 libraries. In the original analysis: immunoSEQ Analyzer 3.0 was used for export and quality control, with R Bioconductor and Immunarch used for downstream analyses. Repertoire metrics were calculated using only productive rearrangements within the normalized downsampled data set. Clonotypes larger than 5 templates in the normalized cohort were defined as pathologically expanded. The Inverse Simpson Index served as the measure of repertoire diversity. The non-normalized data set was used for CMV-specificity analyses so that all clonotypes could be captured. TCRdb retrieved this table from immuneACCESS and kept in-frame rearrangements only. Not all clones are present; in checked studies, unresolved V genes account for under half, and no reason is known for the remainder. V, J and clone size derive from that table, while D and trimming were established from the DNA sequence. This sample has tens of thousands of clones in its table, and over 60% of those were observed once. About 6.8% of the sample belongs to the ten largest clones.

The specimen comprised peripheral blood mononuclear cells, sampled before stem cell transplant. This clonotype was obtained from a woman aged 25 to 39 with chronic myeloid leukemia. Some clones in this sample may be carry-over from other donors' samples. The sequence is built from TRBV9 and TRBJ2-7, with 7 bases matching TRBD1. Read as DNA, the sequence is TGTGCCAGCAGCGTAGGGGGACAGTCCTACGAGCAGTACTTC. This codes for CASSVGGQSYEQYF.